The clone carrying this T cell receptor (beta chain) has a count of ten or more. Antigen unknown. The CDR3 runs 17 residues. CDR1 is ENHRY and CDR2 is SYGVKD in the germline V gene. J gave up 3 bases and V 5 bases, and 9 bases lay outside the gene matches. These data originate in a study of CD8 T cells in ankylosing spondylitis. Study-level results: Before this, some motif variants had been reported in reactive arthritis synovial fluid and blood.

TCRdb processed the 5' RACE reads anew with MiXCR; each CDR3 protein has one entry. Here the sample spans approximately 240,000 distinct CDR3 sequences, about 10% being singletons. Material: blood, either unsorted or a sorted T cell fraction (not recorded which). The TCR originated in a male donor with ankylosing spondylitis or in good health (not recorded which). The genes are TRBV10-3 and TRBJ2-5; 13 bases are a match to TRBD2. The CDR3 spells CAISPGTSGAPKETQYF. The CDR3 region has the DNA TGTGCCATCAGTCCCGGGACTAGCGGGGCGCCGAAAGAGACCCAGTACTTC.